The text below deals with one TCR beta chain. The antigen is not known. TCRdb independently ran MiXCR on the 5' RACE reads; one entry per CDR3 protein. The sample records about 90,000 distinct CDR3 sequences, 27% being singletons. The sample originates from a study of CD8 T cells in ankylosing spondylitis. The study, taken as a whole, reports: In peripheral blood, disease-linked CD8+ clones occurred at relatively low frequencies. A number of the motif variants had already been described in reactive arthritis synovial fluid and blood. Blood from ankylosing spondylitis patients appeared to carry a characteristic roughly 8-variant TCR beta motif. Reportedly, significant enrichment of disease-linked clones occurred in matched ankylosing spondylitis synovial fluid.

The germline gives CDR1 SQVTM, CDR2 ANQGSEA. This CDR3 contains 11 residues. Trimming left V 6 bases short and J 3 bases short, with 8 bases between. The V and J genes are TRBV29-1 and TRBJ1-1, with no clear D. The TCR sequence derives from a male donor with ankylosing spondylitis or in good health (not recorded which). Material: blood, either unsorted or a sorted T cell fraction (not recorded which). DNA for the CDR3: TGCAGCGTCGCGATCCACACTGAAGCTTTCTTT. It specifies CSVAIHTEAFF. The entire variable domain, with the rest obtained from reference TRBV29-1 and TRBJ1-1, is as follows: SAVISQKPSRDICQRGTSLTIQCQVDSQVTMMFWYRQQPGQSLTLIATANQGSEATYESGFVIDKFPISRPNLTFSTLTVSNMSPEDSSIYLCSVAIHTEAFFGQGTRLTVV.